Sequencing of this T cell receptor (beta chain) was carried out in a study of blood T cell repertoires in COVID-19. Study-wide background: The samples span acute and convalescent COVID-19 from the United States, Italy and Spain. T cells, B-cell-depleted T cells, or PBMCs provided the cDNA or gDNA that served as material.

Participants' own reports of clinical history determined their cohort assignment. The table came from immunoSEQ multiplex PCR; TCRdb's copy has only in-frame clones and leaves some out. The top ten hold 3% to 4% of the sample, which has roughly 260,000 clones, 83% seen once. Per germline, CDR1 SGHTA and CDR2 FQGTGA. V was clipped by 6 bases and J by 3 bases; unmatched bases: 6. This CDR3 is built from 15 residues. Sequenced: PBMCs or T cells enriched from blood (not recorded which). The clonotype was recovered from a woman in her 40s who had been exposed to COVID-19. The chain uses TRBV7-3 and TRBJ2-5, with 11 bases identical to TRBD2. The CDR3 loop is CASRSTGLAEETQYF. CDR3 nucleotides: TGTGCCAGCAGATCTACGGGACTAGCGGAAGAGACCCAGTACTTC.